The 10 T cell receptor beta chains given below trace back to one sample, sequenced in a study of T cells in Graves' hyperthyroidism and ophthalmopathy. Amplified TCR beta CDR3 regions derived from RNA transcripts. With the HTBI primer set, the TCR CDR3 went through a first round of RT-PCR. TCRdb re-analysed the multiplex PCR reads in MiXCR, keeping a single row per CDR3 protein. The table includes 600,000 to 800,000 distinct CDR3 sequences, 30% to 40% detected once. Sequencing input: blood. The receptors shown here come from a woman in her 40s with Graves' hyperthyroidism.

V and J are TRBV5-6 and TRBJ1-5; D unclear. This CDR3 comprises 14 residues. The germline V and J ends were trimmed by 4 bases and 4 bases, with 12 bases remaining between them. Germline CDR1 is SGHDT and CDR2 is YYEEEE. CDR3 in amino acids: CASSLKGNNQPQHF. DNA of the CDR3: TGTGCCAGCAGCCTGAAAGGTAATAATCAGCCCCAGCATTTT.

V is TRBV2 and J is TRBJ1-1, with a weak D call TRBD1 (6 bases). In germline, CDR1 is SNHLY, CDR2 FYNNEI. The CDR3 has 16 amino acids. V lost 4 bases and J 4 bases, leaving 19 bases between the germline ends. Here the CDR3 DNA reads TGTGCCAGCAGTGCTCCGACGGCTGGGGGGGCCACTGAAGCTTTCTTT. It encodes CASSAPTAGGATEAFF.

The V and J genes are TRBV29-1 and TRBJ1-1, with 10 positions matching TRBD1. The CDR3 covers 15 residues. J was trimmed by 1 base and V by 5 bases; bases with no gene match: 7. Looked up from germline, CDR1 is SQVTM and CDR2 is ANQGSEA. CDR3: CSVFFRDRGNTEAFF. The DNA of the CDR3 is TGCAGCGTTTTCTTTAGGGACAGGGGGAACACTGAAGCTTTCTTT.

This clonotype was recorded a few times. J is TRBJ2-1 and V is TRBV2, with D perhaps TRBD2 (5 bases). Trimming pared 4 bases from V and 6 bases from J, leaving 7 bases between. The CDR3 consists of 12 residues. Germline values: CDR1 SNHLY, CDR2 FYNNEI. The CDR3 sequence: CASSGTSNEQFF. The CDR3 region has the DNA TGTGCCAGCAGTGGAACTAGCAATGAGCAGTTCTTC.

This clonotype showed up just a few times. An end of the junction does not agree with germline; a read error may underlie this. The V and J genes are TRBV28 and TRBJ1-1; 7 bases are a match to TRBD1. CDR1 MDHEN and CDR2 SYDVKM come from the germline V gene. The length of the CDR3 is 12 residues. CDR3 DNA sequence: TGTACCAGCAGACAGGGTGACACTGAAGCTTTCTTT. It yields the protein CTSRQGDTEAFF.

V is TRBV19 and J is TRBJ2-2; TRBD1 aligns across 10 bases. Germline CDR1 reads LNHDA; CDR2 reads SQIVND (reference sequence). V was clipped by 6 bases and J by 6 bases; unmatched bases: 7. The CDR3 sequence is 15 residues long. As DNA, the CDR3 is TGTGCCAGTAGATCCGGGACAGGGGTAGCCGGGGAGCTGTTTTTT. Its protein is CASRSGTGVAGELFF.

The chain uses TRBV15 and TRBJ2-3, with 12 bases aligning to TRBD2. V gave up 5 bases and J gave up 2 bases; unmatched junction bases: 2. The CDR3 has 15 amino acids. Germline assignment: CDR1 LNHNV and CDR2 YYDKDF (reference sequence). As DNA, the CDR3 is TGTGCCACCAGCGGACTAGCGGGAAACACAGATACGCAGTATTTT. This translates into CATSGLAGNTDTQYF. Full variable domain (outside the CDR3, taken from reference TRBV15 and TRBJ2-3): DAMVIQNPRYQVTQFGKPVTLSCSQTLNHNVMYWYQQKSSQAPKLLFHYYDKDFNNEADTPDNFQSRRPNTSFCFLDIRSPGLGDTAMYLCATSGLAGNTDTQYFGPGTRLTVL.

The chain has TRBV4-3 and TRBJ1-4; tentatively, D is TRBD1 (5 bases). With 4 bases removed from V and 0 bases from J, the gap between germline ends came to 9 bases. Germline V gene sequence: CDR1 LGHNA, CDR2 YSLEER. The CDR3 sequence is 15 residues long. The CDR3 bases are TGCGCCAGCAGCCGACAGACATCAACTAATGAAAAACTGTTTTTT. This translates into CASSRQTSTNEKLFF.

Ten or more counts support this clonotype. The chain carries TRBV20-1 and TRBJ1-6; tentative D call: TRBD1 (5 bases). The CDR3 covers 16 residues. Trimming stripped 6 bases from V and 5 bases from J, with 20 bases between. Germline CDR1 DFQATT, CDR2 SNEGSKA (reference sequence). The DNA for the CDR3 is TGCAGTGCCAGACGGAGGGGAGAAACCCATAATTCACCCCTCCACTTT. Its protein is CSARRRGETHNSPLHF.

This clonotype has a handful of counts. The chain recombines TRBV12-3 or TRBV12-4 with TRBJ2-7; 9 bases match TRBD1. Trimming cost V 3 bases and J 4 bases; bases outside gene matches: 7. This CDR3 contains 15 residues. As DNA, the CDR3 is TGTGCCAGCAGTTTTAATACAGGGGGCAGTTACGAGCAGTACTTC. This encodes CASSFNTGGSYEQYF.